These T cell receptor beta chains were read from a single sample in a study of vaccination effects on CD4 cells after COVID-19. Here immunoSEQ multiplex PCR was the method, and the copy in TCRdb shows in-frame clones only, minus some. The data contain tens of thousands of clones, approximately 70% of them singletons. Their antigen targets remain unknown. The input for sequencing was CD4+ T cells from PBMCs cultured with HCoV-OC43 spike peptides, taken before COVID-19 vaccination. These receptors were taken from a human donor who received a COVID-19 vaccine. Both conserved end residues are part of each CDR3. The D gene is left open where the match is weak. Size values are once, few and many counts, or a class for expanded clones, and some rows have none.

>TRBV11-3|TRBJ2-1|13|.|.
TGTGCCAGCAGCCAGCTTACAGCGACCGAGCAGTTCTTC
CASSQLTATEQFF
>TRBV6-2/TRBV6-3|TRBJ1-2|14|.|once
TGTGCCAGCAGCGACCTTGACCTCTTGGGAGGCTACACCTTC
CASSDLDLLGGYTF
>TRBV19|TRBJ2-1|18|TRBD2|.
TGTGCCAGTACTAGGACGCCGGGACTAGCGGGGGGGAACAATGAGCAGTTCTTC
CASTRTPGLAGGNNEQFF
>TRBV6-5|TRBJ2-2|15|TRBD1|.
TGTGCCAGCAGTTCGACAGGGGCTAGCACCGGGGAGCTGTTTTTT
CASSSTGASTGELFF
>TRBV7-7|TRBJ2-5|15|.|once
TGTGCCAGCAGCTTAGTGGCTAGTCGGGGAGAGACCCAGTACTTC
CASSLVASRGETQYF
>TRBV6-1|TRBJ1-6|18|.|few
TGTGCCAGCAGTGAGTATCATCCCAGGACGGGATATAATTCACCCCTCCACTTT
CASSEYHPRTGYNSPLHF
>TRBV7-9|TRBJ2-2|14|.|.
TGTGCCAGCAGTCAACCACAGGCACGCGGGGAGCTGTTTTTT
CASSQPQARGELFF
>TRBV2|TRBJ1-3|13|.|.
TGTGCCAGCACGTCACTGAGGGGAAACACCATATATTTT
CASTSLRGNTIYF
>TRBV7-9|TRBJ1-4|14|.|.
TGTGCCAGCAGCTTAGCTGGGAAGCTCGAAAAACTGTTTTTT
CASSLAGKLEKLFF
>TRBV3-1/TRBV3-2|TRBJ1-2|17|.|.
TGTGCCAGCAGCCCACGAGGGTCCAGGACTCCCTTATACACCTACACCTTC
CASSPRGSRTPLYTYTF
>TRBV7-9|TRBJ2-1|14|TRBD2|.
TGTGCCGCGCAGGGAGCGGGAGGGCCATATGAGCAGTTCTTC
CAAQGAGGPYEQFF
>TRBV18|TRBJ2-5|15|TRBD2|.
TGTGCCAGCTCACCACCGACGGGGGGGCGAGAGACCCAGTACTTC
CASSPPTGGRETQYF
>TRBV21-1|TRBJ2-2|22|.|.
TGTGCCAGCAACCGAAACGACCAGAGGGGGACTAGCGGGAGCGGGAACACCGGGGAGCTGTTTTTT
CASNRNDQRGTSGSGNTGELFF
>TRBV5-6|TRBJ1-6|16|TRBD1|.
TGTGCCAGCTCTAACTCAGGGGGCTCCTATAATTCACCCCTCCACTTT
CASSNSGGSYNSPLHF
>TRBV5-5|TRBJ2-1|13|TRBD2|.
TGTGCCAGCGGGACTAGCGGGAGGGACGAGCAGTTCTTC
CASGTSGRDEQFF
>TRBV5-1|TRBJ2-3|15|TRBD2|.
TGCGCCAGCAGCGGAGCGGGACTAGCGACAGATACGCAGTATTTT
CASSGAGLATDTQYF
>TRBV20-1|TRBJ2-6|15|.|.
TGCAGTGCTAGTACAGGCCCCTCTGGGGCCAACGTCCTGACTTTC
CSASTGPSGANVLTF
>TRBV24-1|TRBJ2-1|16|.|.
TGTGCCACCAGTGATTCCAGGGGACTATATTACAATGAGCAGTTCTTC
CATSDSRGLYYNEQFF
>TRBV10-3|TRBJ2-2|15|.|.
TGTGCCATCAGTGAGTCGGCAGGGGGGCCCGGGGAGCTGTTTTTT
CAISESAGGPGELFF
>TRBV2|TRBJ2-5|17|TRBD2|.
TGTGCCAGCAGTGACGTGTGGGCGGGGGGGTACCAAGAGACCCAGTACTTC
CASSDVWAGGYQETQYF
>TRBV6-5|TRBJ1-3|15|.|.
TGTGCCAGCACGCAGGGACGGGCTTCCGGAAACACCATATATTTT
CASTQGRASGNTIYF
>TRBV18|TRBJ2-3|17|.|.
TGTGCCAGCTCACCAAGGTGGGGTAGCGGATACACAGATACGCAGTATTTT
CASSPRWGSGYTDTQYF
>TRBV19|TRBJ1-1|14|TRBD1|.
TGTGCCAGTAGGTTAGGACAGGGTGGAACTGAAGCTTTCTTT
CASRLGQGGTEAFF
>TRBV6-5|TRBJ2-5|16|TRBD2|.
TGTGCCAGCAGTTTAGCTAGCGGGGGGCTGGGAGAGACCCAGTACTTC
CASSLASGGLGETQYF
>TRBV10-3|TRBJ1-3|17|TRBD1|.
TGTGCCATCAGATCGACAGGGGGCGATATCTCTGGAAACACCATATATTTT
CAIRSTGGDISGNTIYF
>TRBV5-1|TRBJ1-1|15|.|.
TGCGCCAGCAGCTTGGGGGGGGCTGGAAAGACTGAAGCTTTCTTT
CASSLGGAGKTEAFF
>TRBV27|TRBJ1-2|15|TRBD1|.
TGTGCCAGCAGTTTAACGCAGGGGGTTTGGTATGGCTACACCTTC
CASSLTQGVWYGYTF
>TRBV25-1|TRBJ1-2|13|.|.
TGTGCCAGCAGTGAAGTCGGCGTGGTGGGCTACACCTTC
CASSEVGVVGYTF
>TRBV7-9|TRBJ2-7|15|TRBD2|.
TGTGCCAGCAGCTTAGAGAGCGGGGTCTCCTACGAGCAGTACTTC
CASSLESGVSYEQYF
>TRBV27|TRBJ1-2|15|.|.
TGTGCCAGCAGGGAGTTGGGGGGCGCGCTCTATGGCTACACCTTC
CASRELGGALYGYTF
>TRBV5-6|TRBJ1-6|15|.|.
TGTGCCAGCAGCTTGAACGTGGGTGGCGGTTCACCCCTCCACTTT
CASSLNVGGGSPLHF
>TRBV6-4|TRBJ2-2|14|TRBD2|.
TGTGCCAGCAGTGACGGGACTAGCACCGGGGAGCTGTTTTTT
CASSDGTSTGELFF
>TRBV5-5|TRBJ1-1|13|TRBD1|few
TGTGCCAGCAGCTTTGACAGGGGGCGTGAAGCTTTCTTT
CASSFDRGREAFF
>TRBV27|TRBJ2-7|13|.|.
TGTGCCAGCAGGCGATCAGGCGCGGCCGAGCAGTACTTC
CASRRSGAAEQYF
>TRBV28|TRBJ2-3|22|TRBD1|.
TGTGCCAGCAGTCTACCCGGGACAGGGGGCGCCGGATCACCGAGGCGCACAGATACGCAGTATTTT
CASSLPGTGGAGSPRRTDTQYF